These T cell receptor beta chains were read from a single sample in a study of cytomegalovirus exposure and HLA in healthy donors. TCRdb's copy holds only in-frame clones and misses some; the assay was immunoSEQ multiplex PCR. The data show around 150,000 clones, more than 65% seen once. Sequencing used PBMCs. These receptors were collected from a man aged 25-45 years in good health and CMV-seropositive. Each CDR3 is given without its conserved first and last residue.

J gene	V gene	CDR3 protein
TRBJ1-1	TRBV23-1	ASSGPIDNLSGRVAEAF
TRBJ2-7	TRBV29-1	SVEETAGYEQY
TRBJ1-6	TRBV5-4	ASSLERGRSPLH
-	TRBV30	AGEMGAYEQY
TRBJ1-3	TRBV18	ASSPRTEPGNTIY
TRBJ2-7	TRBV28	ASSSLPGLYEQY
TRBJ2-5	TRBV7-9	ASSSGDRGLGETQY
TRBJ1-6	TRBV30	AWSRGGSPLH
TRBJ1-2	TRBV19	ASTLGQREGYT
TRBJ2-5	TRBV28	ASGRLGTLETQY
TRBJ1-1	TRBV5-4	ASSAGVGGGTEAF
TRBJ2-1	TRBV5-1	ASSSPGLALKGTYNEQF
TRBJ1-5	TRBV30	AWSTQSGQPQH
TRBJ2-3	TRBV6-6	ASSRTEEGGTDTQY
TRBJ2-7	TRBV2	ASFRDRGYEQY
TRBJ2-1	TRBV7-6	ASRAGTAYNEQF
TRBJ1-5	TRBV6-1	ASSDPGYQPQH
TRBJ1-2	TRBV5-1	ASSLRATTDGYT
TRBJ2-3	TRBV5-4	ASSLDRLAGTDTQY
TRBJ2-1	TRBV6-1	ASSEEGGTRMF
TRBJ1-3	TRBV29-1	SVETPRSGNTIY
TRBJ2-6	TRBV29-1	SVLPTWPGANVLT
TRBJ2-3	TRBV30	ALIPYRGWSTDTQY
TRBJ2-6	TRBV5-1	ASSLVARVGANVLT
TRBJ1-1	TRBV19	ATTVGTGGTEAF
TRBJ2-3	TRBV6-1	ASSASSRSTDTQY
TRBJ2-4	TRBV2	ASSYGTGKNIQY
TRBJ2-7	TRBV5-5	ASSTSGFGQY
TRBJ2-6	TRBV28	ASTPGQGGVLT
TRBJ2-3	TRBV4-2	ASSQRGSTDTQY
TRBJ2-7	TRBV19	ASSGTGRYEQY
TRBJ2-7	TRBV18	ASSESSSYEQY
TRBJ2-4	TRBV7-9	ASSLKGRNIQY
TRBJ2-7	TRBV2	ASRPGQTYEQY
TRBJ2-1	TRBV27	ASSLSGLAWRTHYNEQF
TRBJ1-4	TRBV7-2	ASSRGVGAAGEKLF
TRBJ2-1	TRBV7-9	SSSLGAGGPYNEQF